This TCR beta chain stems from a study of T cell responses to AZD1222 COVID-19 vaccine. Points from the study as a whole: Repertoires were obtained solely post-peak T cell response. An increase in Spike-specific TCR breadth and depth was observed after two AZD1222 doses. Donors, mostly white British, included more females; clonal diversity was possibly underestimated.

Sequencing used immunoSEQ multiplex PCR; TCRdb keeps in-frame clones, though not all of them. The sample lists fewer than 100,000 clones, roughly 90% occurring once. The CDR3 consists of 14 residues. This clone turned up a few times. What it recognizes is unknown. This rearrangement joins TRBV21-1 to TRBJ2-1; the tabulated D call, TRBD2, remains unverified against the DNA. TRBV21-1 is a recognized pseudogene. The specimen was peripheral blood, collected on day 0 of AZD1222 vaccination. This clonotype was obtained from an adult in good health. CDR3 DNA: TGTGCCATCATTGAGCAGCGCTCCTACAATGAGCAGTTCTTC. This gives the protein CAIIEQRSYNEQFF.